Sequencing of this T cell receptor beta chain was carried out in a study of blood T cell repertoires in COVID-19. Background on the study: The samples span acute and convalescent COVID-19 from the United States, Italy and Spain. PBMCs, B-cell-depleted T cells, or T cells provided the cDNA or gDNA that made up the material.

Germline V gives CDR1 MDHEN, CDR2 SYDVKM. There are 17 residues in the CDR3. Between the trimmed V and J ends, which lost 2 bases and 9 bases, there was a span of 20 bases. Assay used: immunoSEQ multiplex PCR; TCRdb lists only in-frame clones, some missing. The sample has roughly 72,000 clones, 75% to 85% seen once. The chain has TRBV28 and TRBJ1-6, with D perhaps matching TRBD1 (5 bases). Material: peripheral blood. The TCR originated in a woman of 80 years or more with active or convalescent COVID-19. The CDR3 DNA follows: TGTGCCAGCAGTTTAGGAGCCGAAGGCAGGGCTCCTTCACCCCTCCACTTT. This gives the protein CASSLGAEGRAPSPLHF.